This TCR beta chain was captured in a study of T-cell memory formation after mild COVID-19. Study-wide results and caveats: The CD4+ clones that contracted clustered mainly within CM and EM, and the CD8+ clones concentrated in EMRA.

A 5'RACE reaction primed in the constant segment made cDNA libraries of TCR alpha and TCR beta, and these carried sample barcodes and UMIs. In TCRdb, the 5' RACE reads were re-called with MiXCR into one record per CDR3 protein. Of 150,000 or so distinct CDR3 sequences in the sample, 11% were seen once. This clonotype was counted only a few times. The antigen is undetermined. The source material was PBMCs or a T cell subset sorted from them (not recorded which). This clonotype originated in a man between 18 and 35 years old who had mild COVID-19 (a few samples of this study predate the infection). Cell type and time point are not known.

The CDR3 loop reads CASSYGAREYGYTF. CDR3 DNA sequence: TGTGCCAGCAGTTATGGGGCCAGGGAATATGGCTACACCTTC. V and J are TRBV6-5 and TRBJ1-2; D might be TRBD1 (5 bases). This CDR3 spans 14 amino acids. Looked up from germline, CDR1 is MNHEY and CDR2 is SVGAGI. The V end was cut by 3 bases, the J end by 5 bases, with 13 bases between.